The 10 T cell receptor beta chains below come from one sample, sequenced in a study of CD8+CD57+ T cells in acquired aplastic anemia. CDR3 and TCR beta VDJ profiling relied on genomic DNA as the template. One entry per CDR3 protein results from TCRdb running MiXCR on the reads. The sample comprises 250,000 to 350,000 distinct CDR3 sequences, 55% to 60% of which are singletons, and roughly 8% rests with the top ten. What was sequenced was sorted CD4+, CD8+, or CD8+CD57+ T cells (not recorded which) from PBMCs. The receptors originated from a human donor with severe aplastic anemia or a healthy control (not recorded which).

The V and J genes are TRBV5-1 and TRBJ2-5; D remains ambiguous. The CDR3 length is 13 residues. CDR1 is SGHRS and CDR2 is YFSETQ in the germline V gene. Trimming removed 0 bases at V and 5 bases at J, with 8 bases between. CDR3 nucleotide sequence: TGCGCCAGCAGCTTGGAGGGCGTGGAGACCCAGTACTTC. Protein: CASSLEGVETQYF. The whole variable domain, filled in from reference TRBV5-1 and TRBJ2-5, reads KAGVTQTPRYLIKTRGQQVTLSCSPISGHRSVSWYQQTPGQGLQFLFEYFSETQRNKGNFPGRFSGRQFSNSRSEMNVSTLELGDSALYLCASSLEGVETQYFGPGTRLLVL.

The genes are TRBV19 and TRBJ1-6; the match to TRBD1 covers 8 bases. V shed 5 bases and J 5 bases; nucleotides not matched to a gene: 5. CDR3 size: 15 residues. Germline CDR1 and CDR2: LNHDA and SQIVND (reference sequence). CDR3 loop: CASSDQQGDNSPLHF. The CDR3 coding sequence is TGTGCCAGTAGTGACCAACAGGGGGATAATTCACCCCTCCACTTT. Using reference TRBV19 and TRBJ1-6 for the parts outside the CDR3, the full variable domain is DGGITQSPKYLFRKEGQNVTLSCEQNLNHDAMYWYRQDPGQGLRLIYYSQIVNDFQKGDIAEGYSVSREKKESFPLTVTSAQKNPTAFYLCASSDQQGDNSPLHFGNGTRLTVT.

Many counts were recorded for this clonotype. The rearrangement uses TRBV11-2 and TRBJ1-6; D gene unclear. Deletions cut 6 bases from V and 8 bases from J, with 14 bases between. Germline values: CDR1 SGHAT, CDR2 FQNNGV. CDR3 size: 14 residues. Here the CDR3 reads CASRPGFRDSPLHF. CDR3 nucleotides: TGTGCCAGCAGACCCGGGTTCCGGGATTCACCCCTCCACTTT.

The chain uses TRBV19 and TRBJ1-1; D is perhaps TRBD1 (6 bases). The germline V and J ends were trimmed by 5 bases and 1 base, with 17 bases remaining between them. This CDR3 contains 16 residues. Germline assignment: CDR1 LNHDA and CDR2 SQIVND (reference sequence). CDR3 DNA sequence: TGTGCCAGTAGTCCTACCATTCAGGGGCCGAACACTGAAGCTTTCTTT. It codes for CASSPTIQGPNTEAFF.

This clonotype was observed at least ten times. CDR3 in DNA: TGTGCCAGTAGTATAATCCCGGGCGGAAATCAGCCCCAGCATTTT. Protein product: CASSIIPGGNQPQHF. V is TRBV19 and J is TRBJ1-5; D remains ambiguous. V lost 2 bases, J lost 4 bases, and 12 bases lay in between. The CDR3 length is 15 residues. Germline V gives CDR1 LNHDA, CDR2 SQIVND (reference sequence).

This clonotype came up many times. The chain uses TRBV29-1 and TRBJ2-7; 9 positions match TRBD2. Germline CDR1 SQVTM, CDR2 ANQGSEA. Trimming at V came to 6 bases and at J to 2 bases, leaving 5 bases not matched to a gene. The CDR3 is 13 residues long. CDR3 in DNA: TGCAGCGTGATCGGGACTAGCACCTACGAGCAGTACTTC. Translation: CSVIGTSTYEQYF.

This clonotype was counted ten times or more. The chain is built from TRBV11-2 and TRBJ2-3; weak D call: TRBD2 (7 bases). The CDR3 spans 15 residues. V was shortened by 1 base and J by 5 bases, with 13 bases between the two germline ends. CDR1 and CDR2 from the germline V gene are SGHAT and FQNNGV. CDR3 protein: CASSLAGGEGDTQYF. For the CDR3, the DNA is TGTGCCAGCAGCTTAGCGGGGGGCGAAGGAGATACGCAGTATTTT.

The chain's CDR3 is CASSESIRSFGVQNQPQHF. The CDR3 nucleotides read TGTGCCAGCAGTGAATCAATTCGAAGTTTTGGGGTACAAAATCAGCCCCAGCATTTT. The rearrangement links TRBV25-1 to TRBJ1-5; no clear D. This CDR3 spans 19 amino acids. Trimming removed 1 base from V and 4 bases from J, with 23 bases in between. CDR1 MGHDK and CDR2 SYGVNS come from the germline V gene.

Many counts were recorded for this clonotype. The chain carries TRBV19 and TRBJ1-2, with D unresolved. Trimming stripped 7 bases from V and 4 bases from J, with 16 bases between. The CDR3 spans 14 residues. The germline V gene has CDR1 LNHDA and CDR2 SQIVND (reference sequence). CDR3 amino acids: CASTPGGPFYGYTF. The CDR3 DNA is TGTGCCAGTACCCCGGGAGGGCCTTTCTATGGCTACACCTTC.

With regard to this clonotype: One end of the junction is discordant with germline, which a read error may explain. The rearrangement uses TRBV7-9 and TRBJ1-1, with unresolved D. The germline CDR1 and CDR2 sequences are SEHNR and FQNEAQ (reference sequence). The CDR3 spans 13 residues. The CDR3, as DNA: TGTGTCAGCAGCTTAGGGCAATACGGTGAAGCTTTCTTT. Translated, it gives CVSSLGQYGEAFF.